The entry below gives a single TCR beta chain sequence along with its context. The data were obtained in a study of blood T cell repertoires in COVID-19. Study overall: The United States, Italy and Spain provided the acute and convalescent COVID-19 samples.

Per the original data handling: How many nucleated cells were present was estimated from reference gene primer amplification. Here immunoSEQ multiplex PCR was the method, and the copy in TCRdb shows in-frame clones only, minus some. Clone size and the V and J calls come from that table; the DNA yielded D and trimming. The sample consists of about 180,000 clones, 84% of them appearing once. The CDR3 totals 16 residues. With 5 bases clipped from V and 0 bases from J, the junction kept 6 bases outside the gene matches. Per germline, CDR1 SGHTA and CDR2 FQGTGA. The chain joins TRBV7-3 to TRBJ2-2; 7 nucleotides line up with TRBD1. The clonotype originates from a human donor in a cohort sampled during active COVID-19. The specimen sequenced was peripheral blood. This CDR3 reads CASSQGTAANTGELFF. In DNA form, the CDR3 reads TGTGCCAGCAGCCAGGGGACAGCCGCGAACACCGGGGAGCTGTTTTTT.